What follows are 9 T cell receptor beta chains derived from one specimen sequenced in a study of blood T cell repertoires in COVID-19 (dated by TCRdb to the early 2020s). The library was generated by the immunoSEQ multiplex PCR assay. This immuneACCESS table, as held by TCRdb, lists in-frame sequences with V and J called but not all clones. Of the missing ones, under half trace to an unresolved V gene in checked studies; the others have no known cause. The sample has approximately 250,000 clones on record, around 82% of them singletons. The top ten constitute 8.6% of the sample. The material sequenced was peripheral blood. The receptors derive from a human donor in a cohort sampled during active COVID-19.

The rearrangement uses TRBV19 and TRBJ2-1, with 9 nucleotides matching TRBD2. With 4 bases clipped from V and 10 bases from J, the junction kept 11 bases outside the gene matches. CDR3 size: 15 residues. Germline values: CDR1 LNHDA, CDR2 SQIVND (reference sequence). CDR3 region: CASSKALAGMDEQFF. The CDR3 region has the DNA TGTGCCAGTAGTAAGGCGCTAGCGGGGATGGACGAGCAGTTCTTC.

DNA for the CDR3: TGTGCCAGCTCTCCGGAAATAGCGATCGTTTTGAACACTGAAGCTTTCTTT. As protein: CASSPEIAIVLNTEAFF. The chain uses TRBV18 and TRBJ1-1, with D unresolved. The germline V gene encodes CDR1 KGHSH and CDR2 LQKENI. With 6 bases removed from V and 0 bases from J, the gap between germline ends came to 20 bases. This CDR3 region has 17 residues.

This chain connects TRBV3-1 (or the pseudogene TRBV3-2) to TRBJ2-2; possible D gene TRBD1, 6 bases. The germline gives CDR1 LGHDT, CDR2 YNNKEL (reference sequence). V gave up 0 bases and J gave up 4 bases, with 12 bases separating them. The CDR3 extends over 16 amino acids. DNA of the CDR3: TGTGCCAGCAGCCAAGATTTTAACAGGGTCACCGGGGAGCTGTTTTTT. This codes for CASSQDFNRVTGELFF.

The V gene is TRBV9, the J gene TRBJ2-7, with a possible D match to TRBD1 (6 bases). Trimming cost V 3 bases and J 3 bases, with 13 bases left between them. The CDR3 length is 14 residues. The germline CDR1 and CDR2 sequences are SGDLS and YYNGEE. DNA for the CDR3: TGTGCCAGCAGCGAGACGGGACACCACTACGAGCAGTACTTC. Encoded protein: CASSETGHHYEQYF.

The chain couples TRBV27 to TRBJ2-7, with 11 nucleotides matching TRBD1. This CDR3 region has 15 residues. The germline V gene has CDR1 MNHEY and CDR2 SMNVEV (reference sequence). Germline trimming cut 5 bases from V and 3 bases from J; bases unmatched to any gene: 6. The CDR3 loop reads CASSRRTGGFYEQYF. In nucleotides, the CDR3 is TGTGCCAGCAGTAGGAGGACAGGGGGCTTCTACGAGCAGTACTTC.

The J gene is TRBJ2-2, the V gene TRBV6-5, with D possibly TRBD2 on 6 matching bases. CDR1 MNHEY and CDR2 SVGAGI come from the germline V gene. V lost 6 bases and J 6 bases, leaving 14 bases between the germline ends. The CDR3 extends over 14 amino acids. The CDR3 DNA sequence: TGTGCCAGCAGCTATTTTGGAGGGGCCGGGGAGCTGTTTTTT. Amino acids: CASSYFGGAGELFF.

Here the CDR3 reads CASSLGQGHNSPLHF. The CDR3, as DNA: TGCGCCAGCAGTTTGGGACAGGGGCACAATTCACCCCTCCACTTT. The rearrangement uses TRBV10-1 and TRBJ1-6; 10 bases align to TRBD1. The CDR3 contains 15 residues. Unmatched junction bases numbered 5, after V lost 5 bases and J lost 7 bases. CDR1 is WNHNN and CDR2 is SYGVQD in the germline V gene (reference sequence).

The chain carries TRBV25-1 and TRBJ2-3, with 11 bases matching TRBD1. The length of the CDR3 is 16 residues. V shed 5 bases, J shed 3 bases, and the junction held 7 bases outside the gene matches. Germline V lookup: CDR1 MGHDK, CDR2 SYGVNS. Written as DNA, the CDR3 is TGTGCCAGCAGTCGAGGGACAGGGGGTCGAACAGATACGCAGTATTTT. This translates into CASSRGTGGRTDTQYF.

The rearrangement joins TRBV6-6 to TRBJ1-1; D ambiguous. Trimming left V 2 bases short and J 0 bases short, with 7 bases between. From germline, CDR1 is MNHNY and CDR2 SVGAGI (reference sequence). CDR3 size: 14 residues. The CDR3 DNA is TGTGCCAGCAGTTACCCCCTTGTGAACACTGAAGCTTTCTTT. This encodes CASSYPLVNTEAFF.